The 10 T cell receptor beta chains given below trace back to one sample, sequenced in a study of cytomegalovirus exposure and HLA in healthy donors. 60 Vbeta and 13 Jbeta primers were used in PCR. Clones were sequenced by immunoSEQ multiplex PCR, and TCRdb holds only the in-frame ones, with some missing. The table shows 150,000 to 180,000 clones, with 65% to 80% occurring only once. The specimen was PBMCs. These TCRs come from a woman aged 40 to 50 in good health and CMV-seronegative.

This clone appeared a few times. The gene calls are TRBV6-1 and TRBJ1-5, with D perhaps TRBD1 (6 bases). Germline assignment: CDR1 MNHNS and CDR2 SASEGT. The CDR3 has 15 residues. Trimming removed 8 bases from V and 3 bases from J, with 17 bases in between. In nucleotides, the CDR3 is TGTGCCAGCGAATCAGGGGTACTTCCCAATCAGCCCCAGCATTTT. It codes for CASESGVLPNQPQHF.

The chain couples TRBV7-9 to TRBJ2-7; 9 nucleotides agree with TRBD1. Germline V gives CDR1 SEHNR, CDR2 FQNEAQ (reference sequence). Losses at the gene ends were 3 bases for V and 5 bases for J; bases not matched to a gene: 8. This CDR3 spans 15 amino acids. The CDR3, as DNA: TGTGCCAGCAGCTTGCCGAGACAGGGGGTCGACGAGCAGTACTTC. Translated: CASSLPRQGVDEQYF.

This clone was counted once. The chain employs TRBV5-1 and TRBJ1-2, with D perhaps TRBD1 (6 bases). The CDR3 consists of 12 residues. The germline V gene encodes CDR1 SGHRS and CDR2 YFSETQ. The V gene lost 4 bases and the J gene lost 11 bases, with 15 bases spanning the gap. The DNA of the CDR3 is TGCGCCAGCAGCGAAGAAAGGGGGATATACACCTTC. It yields the protein CASSEERGIYTF.

The chain combines TRBV10-3 with TRBJ1-1; the match to TRBD1 covers 8 bases. V lost 6 bases, J lost 4 bases, and 4 bases stayed unmatched. CDR1 and CDR2 from the germline V gene are ENHRY and SYGVKD. The CDR3 totals 13 residues. Here the CDR3 reads CAIRKDRGTEAFF. The CDR3 nucleotides read TGTGCCATCAGGAAAGACAGGGGCACTGAAGCTTTCTTT.

V is TRBV6-5 and J is TRBJ2-2, with TRBD1 identical over 8 bases. The CDR3 has 15 residues. The V segment lost 6 bases and the J segment 3 bases; nucleotides outside the gene matches: 6. In germline, CDR1 is MNHEY, CDR2 SVGAGI. The CDR3: CASRTGQGHTGELFF. CDR3 sequence (DNA): TGTGCCAGCAGAACCGGACAGGGACACACCGGGGAGCTGTTTTTT.

The chain has TRBV6-6 and TRBJ2-3; 9 positions match TRBD2. Losses at the gene ends were 6 bases for V and 5 bases for J; bases not matched to a gene: 12. CDR3 size: 16 residues. The V gene's germline CDR1 is MNHNY and CDR2 SVGAGI (reference sequence). The DNA of the CDR3 is TGTGCCAGCAGGCGCCTTGGCGGGGGGGTCAGAGATACGCAGTATTTT. Translating it yields CASRRLGGGVRDTQYF.

This clone occurred once. The rearrangement joins TRBV6-5 to TRBJ1-4; tentative D call: TRBD1 (5 bases). Germline values: CDR1 MNHEY, CDR2 SVGAGI. The CDR3 contains 15 residues. V lost 2 bases, J lost 0 bases, and 7 bases lay in between. The CDR3 DNA reads TGTGCCAGCAGTTACGACAGCACAACTAATGAAAAACTGTTTTTT. Translation gives CASSYDSTTNEKLFF.

This chain joins TRBV29-1 and TRBJ1-2, with TRBD1 matching over 7 bases. The CDR3 is made up of 14 amino acids. Germline V gives CDR1 SQVTM, CDR2 ANQGSEA. V was pared by 4 bases and J by 3 bases, with 8 bases of the junction left unmatched. In DNA form, the CDR3 reads TGCAGCGTTGGCGGTGGCAGGGGGGACTATGGCTACACCTTC. This encodes CSVGGGRGDYGYTF.

The CDR3 loop is CASSFGGGGQETQYF. CDR3 DNA sequence: TGTGCCAGCAGCTTTGGCGGGGGAGGGCAAGAGACCCAGTACTTC. The rearrangement links TRBV7-9 to TRBJ2-5; 7 bases agree with TRBD2. Trimming at V came to 3 bases and at J to 2 bases, leaving 6 bases not matched to a gene. This CDR3 has 15 residues. Germline assignment: CDR1 SEHNR and CDR2 FQNEAQ (reference sequence).

The rearrangement joins TRBV19 to TRBJ2-1; TRBD1 matches at 8 bases. J gave up 9 bases and V 2 bases, and 6 bases lay outside the gene matches. The CDR3 loop spans 14 amino acids. The germline V gene encodes CDR1 LNHDA and CDR2 SQIVND (reference sequence). The CDR3 DNA sequence: TGTGCCAGTAGTATACGACAGGGGCGGGGTGAGCAGTTCTTC. It translates to CASSIRQGRGEQFF.